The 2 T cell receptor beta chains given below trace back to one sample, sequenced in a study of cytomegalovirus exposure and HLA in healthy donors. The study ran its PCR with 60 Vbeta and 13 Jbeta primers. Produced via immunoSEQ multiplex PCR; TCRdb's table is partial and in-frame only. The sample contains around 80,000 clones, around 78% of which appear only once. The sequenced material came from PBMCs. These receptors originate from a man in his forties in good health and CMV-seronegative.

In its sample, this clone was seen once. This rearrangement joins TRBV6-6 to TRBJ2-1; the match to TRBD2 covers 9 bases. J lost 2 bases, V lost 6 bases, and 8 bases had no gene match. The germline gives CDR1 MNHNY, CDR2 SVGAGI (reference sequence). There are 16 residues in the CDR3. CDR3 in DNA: TGTGCCAGCAGACTCCCTAGCGGGACCACCTACAATGAGCAGTTCTTC. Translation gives CASRLPSGTTYNEQFF.

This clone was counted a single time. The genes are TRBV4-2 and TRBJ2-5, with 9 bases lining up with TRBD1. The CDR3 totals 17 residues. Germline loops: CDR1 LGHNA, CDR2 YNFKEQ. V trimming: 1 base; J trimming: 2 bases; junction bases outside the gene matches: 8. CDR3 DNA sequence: TGTGCCAGCAGCCAAGGGGGACAGGGCCGGTTTCAAGAGACCCAGTACTTC. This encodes CASSQGGQGRFQETQYF.